This T cell receptor (beta chain) was obtained from a study of post-analysis software for immune sequencing data. This clonotype was seen many times. As yet, its antigen is unknown. Trimming removed 1 base at V and 5 bases at J, with 20 bases between. The CDR3 consists of 17 residues. The germline CDR1 and CDR2 sequences are MGHRA and YSYEKL. Study observations and caveats: Five TRBV segments were significantly more frequent in patients than in controls. TRBV5-6, TRBV5-1 and TRBV20-1 were among these segments.

Unique molecular identifiers were carried by the TCR beta cDNA libraries. From the PCR reads, TCRdb called clonotypes with MiXCR, one entry per CDR3 protein. The table lists around 200,000 distinct CDR3 sequences, roughly 30% of them singletons. The chain couples TRBV4-1 to TRBJ1-2; tentatively, D is TRBD1 (6 bases). The sample was blood. The TCR was taken from a girl between 2 and 17 years old with multiple sclerosis. The CDR3 nucleotides are TGCGCCAGCAGCCAAGGGGGTCCGGGGGCCTCAGGATATGGCTACACCTTC. It specifies CASSQGGPGASGYGYTF.